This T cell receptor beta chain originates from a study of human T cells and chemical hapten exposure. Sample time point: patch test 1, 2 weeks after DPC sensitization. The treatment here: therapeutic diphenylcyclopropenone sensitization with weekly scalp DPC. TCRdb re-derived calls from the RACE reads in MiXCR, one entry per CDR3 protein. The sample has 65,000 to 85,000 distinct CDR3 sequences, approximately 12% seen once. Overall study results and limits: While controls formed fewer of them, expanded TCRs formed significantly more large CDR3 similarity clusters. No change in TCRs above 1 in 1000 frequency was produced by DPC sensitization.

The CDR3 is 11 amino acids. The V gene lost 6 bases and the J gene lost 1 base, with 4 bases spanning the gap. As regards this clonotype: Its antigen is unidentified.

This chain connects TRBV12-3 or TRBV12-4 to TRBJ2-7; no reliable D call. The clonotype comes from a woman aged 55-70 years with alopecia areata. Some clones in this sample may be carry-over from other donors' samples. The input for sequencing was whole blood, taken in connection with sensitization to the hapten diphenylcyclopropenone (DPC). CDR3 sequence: CASSPSYEQYF. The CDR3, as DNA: TGTGCCAGCAGCCCATCCTACGAGCAGTACTTC.